The T cell receptor (beta chain) under discussion was sequenced for a study of response to subunit inactivated influenza vaccine (dated by TCRdb to the late 2010s). Regarding the complete study: The study used deep quantitative T cell receptor repertoire profiling to track responses to a trivalent subunit inactivated influenza vaccine. Here is what the overall study found, with its caveats: The authors proposed that each seasonal influenza vaccination may bring in only a limited number of new T cells.

As regards this clonotype: Its antigen is unknown. Base-call qualities are not available, and no considerably larger clone is one nucleotide away.

Libraries were made using RT-PCR. The data were produced on an Illumina HiSeq 2500. TCRdb reworked the public reads: Q25 trimming with fastp, MiXCR clone assembly, productive beta chains retained. All rows with the same CDR3 protein become a single entry with the most common DNA and genes. Present in this sample are about half a million distinct CDR3 sequences, about 25% of which were seen just once. Approximately 2% of the sample comes from the top ten. V is cut back by 3 bases and J by 12 bases, with 7 bases in the junction unmatched. CDR3 length: 12 amino acids, cysteine to phenylalanine. This entry keeps only the CDR3 DNA: 36 bases, framed from base 1. The germline V gene (reference sequence) specifies LNHNV as CDR1 and YYDKDF as CDR2.

The chain employs TRBV15 and TRBJ2-7; 8 bases in the middle match TRBD1. The origin of this receptor is a man between 45 and 60 years old who received an inactivated influenza vaccine. Donor details come from another sample of the same person, matched by shared clones. The sequencing used CD4+ T cells sorted from PBMCs, collected roughly 5 days after vaccination. This receptor has the CDR3 CATSSLTGGLYF. Here is the DNA: TGTGCCACCAGCAGTTTAACAGGGGGACTGTACTTC. The CDR3 plus the reference TRBV15 and TRBJ2-7 genes for the other parts give the full variable domain: DAMVIQNPRYQVTQFGKPVTLSCSQTLNHNVMYWYQQKSSQAPKLLFHYYDKDFNNEADTPDNFQSRRPNTSFCFLDIRSPGLGDTAMYLCATSSLTGGLYFGPGTRLTVT.